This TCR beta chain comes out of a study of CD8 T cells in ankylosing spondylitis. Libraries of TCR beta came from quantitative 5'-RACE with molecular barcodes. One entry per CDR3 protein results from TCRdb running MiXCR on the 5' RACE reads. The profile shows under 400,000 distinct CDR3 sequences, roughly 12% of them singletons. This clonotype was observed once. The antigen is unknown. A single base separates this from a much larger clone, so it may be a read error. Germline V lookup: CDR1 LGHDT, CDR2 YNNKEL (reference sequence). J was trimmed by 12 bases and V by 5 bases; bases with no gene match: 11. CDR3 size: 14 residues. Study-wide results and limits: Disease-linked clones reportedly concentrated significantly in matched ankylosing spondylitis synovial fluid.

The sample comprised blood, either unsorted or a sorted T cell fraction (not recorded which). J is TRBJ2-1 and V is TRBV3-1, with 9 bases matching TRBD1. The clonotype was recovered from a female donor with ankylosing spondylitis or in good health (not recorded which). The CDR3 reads CASSIRTGVDGQFF. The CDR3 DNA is TGTGCCAGCAGCATCCGGACAGGGGTGGATGGGCAGTTCTTC.